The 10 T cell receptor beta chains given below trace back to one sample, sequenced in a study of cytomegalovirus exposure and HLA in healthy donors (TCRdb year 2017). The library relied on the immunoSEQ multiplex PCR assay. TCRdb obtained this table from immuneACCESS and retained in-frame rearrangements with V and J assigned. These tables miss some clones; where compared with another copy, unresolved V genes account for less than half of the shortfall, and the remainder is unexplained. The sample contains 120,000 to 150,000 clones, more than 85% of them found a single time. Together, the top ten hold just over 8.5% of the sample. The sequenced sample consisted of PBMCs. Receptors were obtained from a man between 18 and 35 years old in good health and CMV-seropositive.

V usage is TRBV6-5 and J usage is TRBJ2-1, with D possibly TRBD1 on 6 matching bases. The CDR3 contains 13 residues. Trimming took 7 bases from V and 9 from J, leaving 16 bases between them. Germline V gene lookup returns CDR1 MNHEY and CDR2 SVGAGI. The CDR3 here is CASKVQGGREQFF. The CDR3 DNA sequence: TGTGCCAGCAAGGTACAGGGTGGGCGTGAGCAGTTCTTC.

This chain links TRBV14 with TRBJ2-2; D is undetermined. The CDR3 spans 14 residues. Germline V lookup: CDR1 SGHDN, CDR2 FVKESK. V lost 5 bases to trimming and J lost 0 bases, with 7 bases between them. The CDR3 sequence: CASSTRANTGELFF. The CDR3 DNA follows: TGTGCCAGCAGCACCCGCGCGAACACCGGGGAGCTGTTTTTT. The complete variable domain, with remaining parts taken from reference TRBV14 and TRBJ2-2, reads EAGVTQFPSHSVIEKGQTVTLRCDPISGHDNLYWYRRVMGKEIKFLLHFVKESKQDESGMPNNRFLAERTGGTYSTLKVQPAELEDSGVYFCASSTRANTGELFFGEGSRLTVL.

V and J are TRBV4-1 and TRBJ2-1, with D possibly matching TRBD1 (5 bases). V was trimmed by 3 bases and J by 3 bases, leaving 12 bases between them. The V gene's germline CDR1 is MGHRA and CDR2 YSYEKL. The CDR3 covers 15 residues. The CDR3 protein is CASSHYEDNYNEQFF. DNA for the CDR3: TGCGCCAGCAGCCACTACGAGGACAACTACAATGAGCAGTTCTTC.

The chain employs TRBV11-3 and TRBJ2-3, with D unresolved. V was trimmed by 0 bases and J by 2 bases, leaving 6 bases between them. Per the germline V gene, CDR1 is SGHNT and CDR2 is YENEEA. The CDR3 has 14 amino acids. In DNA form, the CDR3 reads TGTGCCAGCAGCTTAGACAGATTCACAGATACGCAGTATTTT. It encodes CASSLDRFTDTQYF. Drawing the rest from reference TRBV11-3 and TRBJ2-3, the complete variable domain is EAGVVQSPRYKIIEKKQPVAFWCNPISGHNTLYWYLQNLGQGPELLIRYENEEAVDDSQLPKDRFSAERLKGVDSTLKIQPAELGDSAVYLCASSLDRFTDTQYFGPGTRLTVL.

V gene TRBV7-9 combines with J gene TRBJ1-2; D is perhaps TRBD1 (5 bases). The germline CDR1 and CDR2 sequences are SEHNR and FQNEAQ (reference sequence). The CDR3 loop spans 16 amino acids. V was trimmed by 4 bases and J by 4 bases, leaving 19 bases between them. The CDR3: CASSYMVGGGVYGYTF. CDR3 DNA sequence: TGTGCCAGCAGCTATATGGTCGGAGGAGGGGTCTATGGCTACACCTTC.

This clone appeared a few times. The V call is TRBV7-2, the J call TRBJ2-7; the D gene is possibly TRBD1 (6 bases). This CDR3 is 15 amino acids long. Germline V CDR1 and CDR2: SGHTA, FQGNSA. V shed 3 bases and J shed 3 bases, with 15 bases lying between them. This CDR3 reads CASSLAETGFYEQYF. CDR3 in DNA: TGTGCCAGCAGCTTGGCTGAAACAGGGTTCTACGAGCAGTACTTC.

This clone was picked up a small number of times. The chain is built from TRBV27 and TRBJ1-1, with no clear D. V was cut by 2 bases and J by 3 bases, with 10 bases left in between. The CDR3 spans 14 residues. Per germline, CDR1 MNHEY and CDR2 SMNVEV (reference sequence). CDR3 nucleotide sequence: TGTGCCAGCAGTTTAGTTGGGAGGGACACTGAAGCTTTCTTT. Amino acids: CASSLVGRDTEAFF.

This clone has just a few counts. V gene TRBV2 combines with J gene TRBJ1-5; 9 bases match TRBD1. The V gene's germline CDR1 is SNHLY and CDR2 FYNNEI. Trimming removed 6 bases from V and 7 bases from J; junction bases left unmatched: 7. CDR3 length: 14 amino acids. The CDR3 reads CASSGGQGGQPQHF. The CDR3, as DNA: TGTGCCAGCAGCGGGGGACAGGGAGGACAGCCCCAGCATTTT.

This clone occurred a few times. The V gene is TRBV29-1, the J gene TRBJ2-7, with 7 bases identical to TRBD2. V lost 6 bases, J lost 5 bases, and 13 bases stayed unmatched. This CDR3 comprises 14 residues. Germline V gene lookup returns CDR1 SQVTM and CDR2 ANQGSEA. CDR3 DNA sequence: TGCAGCGTAACGACTAGCCTCCCTTCCCACGAGCAGTACTTC. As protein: CSVTTSLPSHEQYF.

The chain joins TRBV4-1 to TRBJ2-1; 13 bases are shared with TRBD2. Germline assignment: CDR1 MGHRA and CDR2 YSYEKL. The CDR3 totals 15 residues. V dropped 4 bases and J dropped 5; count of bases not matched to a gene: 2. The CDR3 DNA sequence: TGCGCCAGCAGCCGTGGACTAGCGGGGGACAATGAGCAGTTCTTC. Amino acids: CASSRGLAGDNEQFF.